The rows below give T cell receptor beta chains drawn from one sample of a study of T cell responses to AZD1222 COVID-19 vaccine. The table came from immunoSEQ multiplex PCR; TCRdb's copy has only in-frame clones and leaves some out. The sample has fewer than 85,000 clones, roughly 85% seen once; the top ten hold approximately 1.3%. Sequences were derived from peripheral blood, sampled 28 days after the second AZD1222 dose. The source is an adult who received the AZD1222 COVID-19 vaccine. The CDR3 runs from the conserved cysteine through the conserved F or W. A D gene is named only where the DNA matches it firmly. Clone size is shown for a subset of rows, as once, few, many or a class of expanded clone.

clone size: NA; D gene: NA; V gene: TRBV18; J gene: TRBJ2-7; CDR3 protein: CASSPTLSWVGNEQYF; CDR3 DNA: TGTGCCAGCTCACCCACACTTAGCTGGGTTGGGAACGAGCAGTACTTC
clone size: NA; D gene: TRBD1; V gene: TRBV19; J gene: TRBJ2-3; CDR3 protein: CASRSGTGLADTQYF; CDR3 DNA: TGTGCCAGTAGATCCGGGACAGGGTTGGCAGATACGCAGTATTTT
clone size: NA; D gene: NA; V gene: TRBV3-1/TRBV3-2; J gene: TRBJ2-7; CDR3 protein: CASSQLPYYEQYF; CDR3 DNA: TGTGCCAGCAGCCAATTGCCCTACTACGAGCAGTACTTC
clone size: once; D gene: NA; V gene: TRBV12-3/TRBV12-4; J gene: TRBJ1-5; CDR3 protein: CASSLVEGQPQHF; CDR3 DNA: TGTGCCAGCAGTTTAGTTGAGGGGCAACCCCAGCATTTT
clone size: once; D gene: NA; V gene: TRBV27; J gene: TRBJ2-5; CDR3 protein: CASSPGTPKETQYF; CDR3 DNA: TGTGCCAGCAGTCCGGGGACCCCGAAAGAGACCCAGTACTTC
clone size: NA; D gene: NA; V gene: TRBV30; J gene: TRBJ1-2; CDR3 protein: CAWNRIYGYTF; CDR3 DNA: TGTGCCTGGAATCGGATCTATGGCTACACCTTC
clone size: NA; D gene: NA; V gene: TRBV6-1; J gene: TRBJ1-6; CDR3 protein: CASSERDTDNSPLHF; CDR3 DNA: TGTGCCAGCAGTGAACGGGACACGGATAATTCACCCCTCCACTTT
clone size: NA; D gene: TRBD2; V gene: TRBV30; J gene: TRBJ2-3; CDR3 protein: CAWGLAGLGDTQYF; CDR3 DNA: TGTGCCTGGGGACTAGCGGGCCTCGGGGATACGCAGTATTTT
clone size: once; D gene: NA; V gene: TRBV7-8; J gene: TRBJ1-1; CDR3 protein: CASSPSGVGSTEAFF; CDR3 DNA: TGTGCCAGCAGCCCCTCAGGGGTGGGTAGCACTGAAGCTTTCTTT
clone size: NA; D gene: NA; V gene: TRBV19; J gene: TRBJ1-1; CDR3 protein: CASTLEGRAFF; CDR3 DNA: TGTGCCAGTACCCTAGAGGGTAGAGCTTTCTTT
clone size: NA; D gene: TRBD1; V gene: TRBV30; J gene: TRBJ1-1; CDR3 protein: CAWRGWGNRGLHMNTEAFF; CDR3 DNA: TGTGCCTGGAGGGGTTGGGGGAACAGGGGGTTACACATGAACACTGAAGCTTTCTTT
clone size: NA; D gene: TRBD2; V gene: TRBV27; J gene: TRBJ2-7; CDR3 protein: CASSLRASGRGPAYEQYF; CDR3 DNA: TGTGCCAGCAGTTTAAGAGCTAGCGGGAGAGGCCCCGCCTACGAGCAGTACTTC
clone size: few; D gene: NA; V gene: TRBV3-1/TRBV3-2; J gene: TRBJ2-1; CDR3 protein: CASSQEEELYNEQFF; CDR3 DNA: TGTGCCAGCAGCCAAGAGGAGGAACTGTACAATGAGCAGTTCTTC
clone size: NA; D gene: NA; V gene: TRBV30; J gene: TRBJ1-1; CDR3 protein: CACHEGNLDTEAFF; CDR3 DNA: TGTGCCTGTCATGAGGGAAATTTGGACACTGAAGCTTTCTTT
clone size: NA; D gene: TRBD2; V gene: TRBV7-3; J gene: TRBJ2-1; CDR3 protein: CASSISGDSYNEQFF; CDR3 DNA: TGTGCCAGCAGCATTAGCGGGGACTCCTACAATGAGCAGTTCTTC
clone size: NA; D gene: NA; V gene: TRBV19; J gene: TRBJ1-1; CDR3 protein: CASSTTVTEAFF; CDR3 DNA: TGTGCCAGTAGTACGACGGTCACTGAAGCTTTCTTT
clone size: few; D gene: NA; V gene: TRBV19; J gene: TRBJ1-5; CDR3 protein: CASSGDTTRTAQHF; CDR3 DNA: TGTGCCAGTAGTGGGGACACCACTCGGACAGCCCAGCATTTT
clone size: NA; D gene: TRBD1; V gene: TRBV7-9; J gene: TRBJ1-6; CDR3 protein: CASSPQGGPESPLHF; CDR3 DNA: TGTGCCAGCAGCCCTCAGGGGGGGCCAGAGTCACCCCTCCACTTT
clone size: once; D gene: TRBD1; V gene: TRBV28; J gene: TRBJ1-5; CDR3 protein: CASSFGQGRSNQPQHF; CDR3 DNA: TGTGCCAGCAGTTTCGGACAGGGCAGAAGCAATCAGCCCCAGCATTTT
clone size: NA; D gene: NA; V gene: TRBV13; J gene: TRBJ1-6; CDR3 protein: CASSSGRANSPLHF; CDR3 DNA: TGTGCCAGCAGCTCGGGACGGGCGAATTCACCCCTCCACTTT
clone size: once; D gene: TRBD2; V gene: TRBV4-3; J gene: TRBJ2-1; CDR3 protein: CASSQSGGTSGRQFF; CDR3 DNA: TGCGCCAGCAGCCAATCAGGGGGGACTAGCGGGAGACAGTTCTTC
clone size: NA; D gene: TRBD2; V gene: TRBV29-1; J gene: TRBJ2-1; CDR3 protein: CSVGQGLVSGEQFF; CDR3 DNA: TGCAGCGTCGGGCAAGGACTAGTGTCGGGTGAGCAGTTCTTC
clone size: NA; D gene: NA; V gene: TRBV18; J gene: TRBJ2-5; CDR3 protein: CASSPGTAGETQYF; CDR3 DNA: TGTGCCAGCTCACCCGGGACGGCGGGGGAGACCCAGTACTTC
clone size: NA; D gene: NA; V gene: TRBV18; J gene: TRBJ1-6; CDR3 protein: CASSPNGQTKNSPLHF; CDR3 DNA: TGTGCCAGCTCACCAAACGGCCAGACAAAAAATTCACCCCTCCACTTT
clone size: NA; D gene: NA; V gene: TRBV14; J gene: TRBJ2-1; CDR3 protein: CASSQSGGLENYNEQFF; CDR3 DNA: TGTGCCAGCAGCCAATCGGGCGGGCTAGAAAATTACAATGAGCAGTTCTTC
clone size: NA; D gene: TRBD2; V gene: TRBV5-3; J gene: TRBJ2-1; CDR3 protein: CARSLVSGSFYNEQFF; CDR3 DNA: TGTGCCAGAAGCTTGGTTAGCGGGAGTTTCTACAATGAGCAGTTCTTC
clone size: NA; D gene: NA; V gene: TRBV19; J gene: TRBJ2-5; CDR3 protein: CASSSQYQETQYF; CDR3 DNA: TGTGCCAGTAGTTCTCAGTATCAGGAGACCCAGTACTTC
clone size: NA; D gene: NA; V gene: TRBV6-4; J gene: TRBJ1-1; CDR3 protein: CASSDSNQGMNTEAFF; CDR3 DNA: TGTGCCAGCAGTGACTCGAATCAGGGGATGAACACTGAAGCTTTCTTT
clone size: NA; D gene: NA; V gene: TRBV12-3/TRBV12-4; J gene: TRBJ1-5; CDR3 protein: CASSLNQPQHF; CDR3 DNA: TGTGCCAGCAGTTTAAATCAGCCCCAGCATTTT
clone size: NA; D gene: NA; V gene: TRBV14; J gene: TRBJ2-1; CDR3 protein: CASSQDLYDSYNEQFF; CDR3 DNA: TGTGCCAGCAGCCAAGATCTTTACGACAGCTACAATGAGCAGTTCTTC
clone size: once; D gene: NA; V gene: TRBV18; J gene: TRBJ2-1; CDR3 protein: CASSPGSRRFNEQFF; CDR3 DNA: TGTGCCAGCTCACCAGGGTCTAGACGTTTCAATGAGCAGTTCTTC
clone size: NA; D gene: TRBD1; V gene: TRBV27; J gene: TRBJ2-7; CDR3 protein: CASSLGQGAYEQYF; CDR3 DNA: TGTGCCAGCAGTTTGGGGCAGGGGGCTTACGAGCAGTACTTC
clone size: NA; D gene: NA; V gene: TRBV6-5; J gene: TRBJ1-3; CDR3 protein: CATRTTGSSGNTIYF; CDR3 DNA: TGTGCCACCAGGACCACCGGGAGTTCAGGAAACACCATATATTTT
clone size: NA; D gene: NA; V gene: TRBV2; J gene: TRBJ1-3; CDR3 protein: CASSTGSSGNTIYF; CDR3 DNA: TGTGCCAGCAGTACGGGGAGCTCTGGAAACACCATATATTTT
clone size: NA; D gene: NA; V gene: TRBV19; J gene: TRBJ1-1; CDR3 protein: CASSIRGVVEAFF; CDR3 DNA: TGTGCCAGTAGTATTCGGGGAGTGGTTGAAGCTTTCTTT
clone size: NA; D gene: NA; V gene: TRBV19; J gene: TRBJ2-2; CDR3 protein: CASSISYIGELFF; CDR3 DNA: TGTGCCAGTAGTATATCTTATATCGGGGAGCTGTTTTTT
clone size: NA; D gene: NA; V gene: TRBV7-8; J gene: TRBJ2-2; CDR3 protein: CASSFQGLGGELFF; CDR3 DNA: TGTGCCAGCAGTTTTCAGGGACTCGGCGGGGAGCTGTTTTTT
clone size: NA; D gene: NA; V gene: TRBV4-3; J gene: TRBJ1-3; CDR3 protein: CASSQDMRGAHGNTIYF; CDR3 DNA: TGCGCCAGCAGCCAAGATATGCGGGGGGCGCATGGAAACACCATATATTTT
clone size: NA; D gene: NA; V gene: TRBV4-3; J gene: TRBJ2-5; CDR3 protein: CASSQTWSGGRETQYF; CDR3 DNA: TGCGCCAGCAGCCAAACCTGGTCAGGGGGGAGGGAGACCCAGTACTTC
clone size: NA; D gene: TRBD2; V gene: TRBV11-2; J gene: TRBJ2-1; CDR3 protein: CASSFSGVALGEQFF; CDR3 DNA: TGTGCCAGCAGCTTTAGCGGGGTTGCGTTGGGTGAGCAGTTCTTC
clone size: NA; D gene: NA; V gene: TRBV27; J gene: TRBJ1-1; CDR3 protein: CASSAGLTEAFF; CDR3 DNA: TGTGCCAGCAGCGCAGGGTTAACTGAAGCTTTCTTT
clone size: NA; D gene: TRBD1; V gene: TRBV11-3; J gene: TRBJ2-2; CDR3 protein: CASSLSTGGAGELFF; CDR3 DNA: TGTGCCAGCAGCCTCTCGACAGGGGGTGCCGGGGAGCTGTTTTTT
clone size: NA; D gene: NA; V gene: TRBV27; J gene: TRBJ2-7; CDR3 protein: CASGTYTAEQYF; CDR3 DNA: TGTGCCAGCGGAACGTACACGGCCGAGCAGTACTTC
clone size: NA; D gene: NA; V gene: TRBV18; J gene: TRBJ2-7; CDR3 protein: CASSPVQGGSYEQYF; CDR3 DNA: TGTGCCAGCTCACCGGTTCAGGGGGGCTCCTACGAGCAGTACTTC
clone size: NA; D gene: TRBD2; V gene: TRBV3-1/TRBV3-2; J gene: TRBJ2-5; CDR3 protein: CASSQARTSGSRGETQYF; CDR3 DNA: TGTGCCAGCAGCCAGGCGAGGACTAGCGGGAGTCGCGGAGAGACCCAGTACTTC
clone size: NA; D gene: TRBD1; V gene: TRBV6-5; J gene: TRBJ1-6; CDR3 protein: CAITQGAKSPLHF; CDR3 DNA: TGTGCCATAACCCAGGGGGCTAAATCACCCCTCCACTTT
clone size: NA; D gene: TRBD1; V gene: TRBV13; J gene: TRBJ2-5; CDR3 protein: CASSPDRGHQETQYF; CDR3 DNA: TGTGCCAGCAGCCCTGACAGGGGCCACCAAGAGACCCAGTACTTC
clone size: few; D gene: TRBD2; V gene: TRBV11-2; J gene: TRBJ2-7; CDR3 protein: CATIPGGAGSSYEQYF; CDR3 DNA: TGTGCTACGATACCGGGGGGGGCGGGCTCCTCCTACGAGCAGTACTTC
clone size: NA; D gene: TRBD2; V gene: TRBV11-3; J gene: TRBJ2-2; CDR3 protein: CASSFSGTTGELFF; CDR3 DNA: TGTGCCAGCAGCTTTAGCGGGACGACCGGGGAGCTGTTTTTT
clone size: NA; D gene: NA; V gene: TRBV18; J gene: TRBJ1-5; CDR3 protein: CASSLRDLNQPQHF; CDR3 DNA: TGTGCCAGCTCACTCCGGGACCTCAATCAGCCCCAGCATTTT
clone size: once; D gene: NA; V gene: TRBV7-6; J gene: TRBJ1-2; CDR3 protein: CASSLAFSGENYGYTF; CDR3 DNA: TGTGCCAGCAGCTTAGCGTTCTCAGGCGAAAACTATGGCTACACCTTC
clone size: NA; D gene: NA; V gene: TRBV30; J gene: TRBJ1-2; CDR3 protein: CAWSLGQIYGYTF; CDR3 DNA: TGTGCCTGGAGCCTAGGACAGATATATGGCTACACCTTC
clone size: NA; D gene: TRBD2; V gene: TRBV27; J gene: TRBJ2-7; CDR3 protein: CASRARSTSGRSSYEQYF; CDR3 DNA: TGTGCCAGCAGAGCCAGGAGTACTAGCGGGAGATCATCCTACGAGCAGTACTTC
clone size: once; D gene: TRBD2; V gene: TRBV3-1/TRBV3-2; J gene: TRBJ2-3; CDR3 protein: CASSQDRVRLAVSTDTQYF; CDR3 DNA: TGTGCCAGCAGCCAAGATCGTGTAAGGCTAGCGGTCAGCACAGATACGCAGTATTTT